This T cell receptor beta chain was found in a study of CD8 T cells in ankylosing spondylitis. Notes on the study in general: A TCR beta motif of several highly homologous variants seemed to mark ankylosing spondylitis blood.

Note on this clonotype: The antigen is undetermined.

TCRdb passed the 5' RACE reads through MiXCR, listing each CDR3 protein once. The sample has fewer than 450,000 distinct CDR3 sequences, under 20% seen once. Trimming took 1 base from V and 6 from J, leaving 13 bases between them. Germline V gene data show CDR1 as SGHTA and CDR2 as FQGNSA. The CDR3 contains 14 residues. This TCR came from a male donor with ankylosing spondylitis. V gene TRBV7-2 combines with J gene TRBJ2-7; D tentatively reads TRBD1 or TRBD2 (5 bases each). The sequencing sample was made of blood, either unsorted or a sorted T cell fraction (not recorded which). The chain's CDR3 is CASSLGAGRAEQYF. The CDR3 nucleotides read TGTGCCAGCAGCTTAGGGGCAGGGCGGGCCGAGCAGTACTTC.